This T cell receptor beta chain is drawn from a study of a mutant IDH1 vaccine in newly diagnosed glioma (dated by TCRdb to the early 2020s). Study-level background: Across visits V03 through V10, patients got a total of eight vaccinations, given in weeks 1, 3, 5, 7, 11, 15, 19 and 23. Vaccination started 4-6 weeks after radiotherapy alone, or was given together with temozolomide cycles in the groups whose treatment included chemotherapy. Of the approximately 35 treated patients, about 62% were male and about 40% were female, and a mean age of approximately 40 years was recorded. Before enrollment, patients had received standard therapy of radiotherapy alone, temozolomide alone, or radiochemotherapy with temozolomide; most received the combination. Peripheral blood samples were drawn at six visits, namely V03 (baseline), V05, V07, V10, V12 and V13. For exploratory analyses, about two dozen treated patients had longitudinal TCRB deep sequencing done wherever samples were available. The research as a whole found: The authors stated that sample limitations prevented analyses of patient blood samples from being reproduced. Immune responses induced by the vaccine were seen in over 90% of patients across multiple MHC alleles. Selection of PBMC samples for TCRB deep sequencing was based on availability. Pseudoprogression seemed to be unrelated to changes in the top peripheral T cell clonotypes found by TCRB sequencing.

The time point label on this specimen signifies: week 23, last vaccination. Each vaccine dose was 300 ug of a 20-mer mutant IDH1 peptide in Montanide, given subcutaneously with topical imiquimod. The donors had newly diagnosed IDH1-mutant astrocytomas of WHO grade 3 or 4 that showed loss of nuclear ATRX. The samples were drawn from NOA16, a multicentre, single-arm, open-label phase I trial in Germany that tested a mutant IDH1 peptide vaccine in humans for the first time. The DNeasy Blood and Tissue Kit was used to extract genomic DNA from EDTA blood for TCRB sequencing. In regard to this clone: Its recognized antigen is unknown. No base qualities exist here, and no much larger clone lies one base off it.

For this chain, trimming is 3 bases at the V end and 4 bases at the J end, and the number of junction bases without a gene match is 6. CDR3 length: 15 amino acids, cysteine to phenylalanine. CDR3 DNA is the only sequence kept; it has 45 bases, read in frame from the first base. CDR1 and CDR2 are drawn from the germline V gene: KGHSH, LQKENI. Preparation of the library involved the immunoSEQ multiplex PCR assay. The hsTCRB Kit was used according to the manufacturer's protocol to amplify rearranged TCR beta chain sequences. TCRB libraries were sequenced on an Illumina MiSeq. Regarding the original processing steps: The kit vendor's proprietary platform handled demultiplexing, trimming and gene mapping. TCRdb limited this immuneACCESS table to in-frame rearrangements with V and J called. A share of clones is missing; checked studies link under half to unresolved V genes, and the rest is unexplained. The V and J calls and clone size were taken over from that table, and D and trimming were inferred from the DNA. This sample is represented by around 80,000 clones; 85% to 90% of them were singletons. Roughly 0.74% of the sample is held by the ten biggest clonotypes.

Here the sequenced sample was PBMCs, taken from a glioma patient whose treatment included an IDH1 peptide vaccine. The sequence was obtained from a woman aged 50 to 60 with glioma. In this chain, TRBV18 is recombined with TRBJ2-7; 10 nucleotides in the junction match TRBD1. The DNA is TGTGCCAGCTCACCGCGCGGGACAGGGGAGTACGAGCAGTACTTC. Translated, this gives CASSPRGTGEYEQYF.